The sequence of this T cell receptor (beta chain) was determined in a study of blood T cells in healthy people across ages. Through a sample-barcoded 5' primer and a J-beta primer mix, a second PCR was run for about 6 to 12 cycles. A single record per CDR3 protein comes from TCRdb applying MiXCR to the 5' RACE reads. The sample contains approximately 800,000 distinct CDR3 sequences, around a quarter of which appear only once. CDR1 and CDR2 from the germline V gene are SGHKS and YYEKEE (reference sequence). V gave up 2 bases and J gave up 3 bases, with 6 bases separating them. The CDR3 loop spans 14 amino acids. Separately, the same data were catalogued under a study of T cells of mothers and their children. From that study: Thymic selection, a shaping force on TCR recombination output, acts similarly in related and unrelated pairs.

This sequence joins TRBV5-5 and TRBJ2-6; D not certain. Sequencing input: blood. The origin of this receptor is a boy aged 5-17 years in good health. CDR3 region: CASSLIRGANVLTF. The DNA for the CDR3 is TGTGCCAGCAGCTTAATCCGTGGGGCCAACGTCCTGACTTTC.